Sequencing of this T cell receptor beta chain was carried out in a study of T cell responses to AZD1222 COVID-19 vaccine. Whole-study findings and limits: Receipt of two AZD1222 doses was followed by a rise in Spike-specific TCR breadth and depth. Reportedly, close to half of spike-specific TCRs are directed against unmutated variant regions.

The CDR3 sequence is 13 residues long. V was pared by 7 bases and J by 6 bases, with 16 bases between. From germline, CDR1 is MNHEY and CDR2 SMNVEV (reference sequence). With regard to this clone: Antigen specificity is unknown. This may be a read error: a much more frequent sequence differs by one nucleotide.

Generated by immunoSEQ multiplex PCR, the TCRdb table keeps only in-frame clones and is missing some. This sample has about 120,000 clones; approximately 90% occur once, and the top ten carry about 3.5%. The TCR comes from an adult in good health. Material: peripheral blood, obtained on day 0 of AZD1222 vaccination. The rearrangement links TRBV27 to TRBJ2-7, with D perhaps matching TRBD1 (5 bases). The CDR3 bases are TGTGCCAGCAATTCGACAGCCGCCGGCGAGCAGTACTTC. Translation gives CASNSTAAGEQYF.